The source of this TCR beta chain is a study of cytomegalovirus exposure and HLA in healthy donors. Study-wide findings and caveats: Later, TCR association rates were found to vary by HLA locus, highest for DRB1 and lowest for HLA-C.

For this clone: Antigen: not known.

The CDR3 is made up of 13 amino acids. From germline, CDR1 is GTSNPN and CDR2 SVGIG (reference sequence). Between the trimmed V and J ends, which lost 1 base and 8 bases, there was a span of 14 bases. PCR employed 60 Vbeta and 13 Jbeta primers. Assay used: immunoSEQ multiplex PCR; TCRdb lists only in-frame clones, some missing. The sample consists of tens of thousands of clones, about 70% of them appearing once. This sequence joins TRBV30 and TRBJ1-2; D ambiguous. What was sequenced was PBMCs. This sequence originates from a man aged 25 to 40 in good health and CMV-seronegative. DNA of the CDR3: TGTGCCTGGAGTGAACTCCCCGCGGAGGGCTACACCTTC. Translating it yields CAWSELPAEGYTF.